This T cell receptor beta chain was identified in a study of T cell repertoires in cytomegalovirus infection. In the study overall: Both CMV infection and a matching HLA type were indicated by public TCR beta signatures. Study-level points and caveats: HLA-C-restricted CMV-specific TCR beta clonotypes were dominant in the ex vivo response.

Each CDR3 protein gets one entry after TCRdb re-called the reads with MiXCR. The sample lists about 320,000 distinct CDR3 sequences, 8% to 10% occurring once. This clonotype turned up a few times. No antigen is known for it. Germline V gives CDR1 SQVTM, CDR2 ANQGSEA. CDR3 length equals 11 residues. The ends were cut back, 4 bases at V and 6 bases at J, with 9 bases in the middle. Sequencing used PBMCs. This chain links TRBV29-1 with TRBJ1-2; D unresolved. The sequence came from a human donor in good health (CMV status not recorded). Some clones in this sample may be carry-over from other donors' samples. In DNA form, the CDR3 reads TGCAGCGTTGGGCTGGGTGATGGCTACACCTTC. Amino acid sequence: CSVGLGDGYTF.